Below, 8 T cell receptor beta chains from the same sample are listed, as sequenced in a study of vaccination effects on CD4 cells after COVID-19. The assay was immunoSEQ multiplex PCR, and TCRdb's table has in-frame clones only and misses some. The sample lists about 60,000 clones, 60% to 80% occurring once. These receptors are not linked to any known antigen. ViraFEST used viral peptide pools to expand antigen-specific CD4+ T cells before sequencing. Culturing for 10 days preceded CD4+ T cell isolation. Participants completed two doses of the BNT162b2 or mRNA-1273 vaccine. The sample in question was CD4+ T cells from PBMCs cultured with HCoV-OC43 spike peptides, obtained after COVID-19 vaccination. Subset defined: HCoV-OC43 spike overlapping peptide pool stimulation. The receptors derive from a human donor who received a COVID-19 vaccine.

CDR3 coding DNA: TGCAGCGCCAGCCTTGGGGGGGCAGGTGAAAAACTGTTTTTT. It encodes CSASLGGAGEKLFF. The chain employs TRBV29-1 and TRBJ1-4; a weak D match, TRBD1 (6 bases). CDR1 is SQVTM and CDR2 is ANQGSEA in the germline V gene. Trimming removed 7 bases at V and 7 bases at J, with 19 bases between. The CDR3 consists of 14 residues. The whole variable domain, filled in from reference TRBV29-1 and TRBJ1-4, reads SAVISQKPSRDICQRGTSLTIQCQVDSQVTMMFWYRQQPGQSLTLIATANQGSEATYESGFVIDKFPISRPNLTFSTLTVSNMSPEDSSIYLCSASLGGAGEKLFFGSGTQLSVL.

This clone was seen only a few times. This chain uses TRBV5-1 with TRBJ1-1; D is ambiguous. This CDR3 comprises 16 residues. Trimming left V 0 bases short and J 1 base short, with 13 bases between. Germline loops: CDR1 SGHRS, CDR2 YFSETQ. Here the CDR3 reads CASSLGPAGSNTEAFF. The DNA for the CDR3 is TGCGCCAGCAGCTTGGGCCCGGCAGGATCGAACACTGAAGCTTTCTTT. Full variable domain (missing parts from reference TRBV5-1 and TRBJ1-1): KAGVTQTPRYLIKTRGQQVTLSCSPISGHRSVSWYQQTPGQGLQFLFEYFSETQRNKGNFPGRFSGRQFSNSRSEMNVSTLELGDSALYLCASSLGPAGSNTEAFFGQGTRLTVV.

This rearrangement joins TRBV7-2 to TRBJ2-1, with a weak D call TRBD2 (6 bases). This CDR3 is built from 13 residues. CDR1 is SGHTA and CDR2 is FQGNSA in the germline V gene. V was clipped by 2 bases and J by 9 bases, with 11 bases between them. The CDR3 loop is CASSLRPGVEQFF. CDR3 bases: TGTGCCAGCAGCTTAAGGCCGGGGGTTGAGCAGTTCTTC.

The chain has TRBV28 and TRBJ1-1; D may be TRBD1 (6 bases). The CDR3 consists of 13 residues. CDR1 is MDHEN and CDR2 is SYDVKM in the germline V gene. Trimming pared 10 bases from V and 4 bases from J, leaving 16 bases between. CDR3 in DNA: TGTGCCACCAACCTACAGGGAACCACTGAAGCTTTCTTT. Amino acids: CATNLQGTTEAFF.

CDR3 sequence reads: CSVEKDRSTDTQYF. For the CDR3, the DNA is TGCAGCGTTGAAAAGGACCGCAGCACAGATACGCAGTATTTT. The chain combines TRBV29-1 with TRBJ2-3; D is unclear. Germline CDR1 is SQVTM and CDR2 is ANQGSEA. The CDR3 is 14 residues long. Trimming took 2 bases from V and 0 from J, leaving 9 bases between them.

V and J are TRBV4-1 and TRBJ2-3; TRBD1 aligns across 7 bases. CDR1 and CDR2 from the germline V gene are MGHRA and YSYEKL. The CDR3 covers 16 residues. V trimming: 1 base; J trimming: 0 bases; junction bases outside the gene matches: 4. The CDR3 loop reads CASSQGGGRSTDTQYF. The CDR3 DNA reads TGCGCCAGCAGCCAAGGAGGGGGCAGAAGCACAGATACGCAGTATTTT.

This clone has just a few counts. This rearrangement joins TRBV3-1 (or the pseudogene TRBV3-2) to TRBJ1-5; D is unresolved. Trimming cost V 1 base and J 4 bases, with 8 bases left between them. This CDR3 spans 14 amino acids. Germline assignment: CDR1 LGHDT and CDR2 YNNKEL (reference sequence). The CDR3 here is CASSQVGVNQPQHF. The CDR3 bases are TGTGCCAGCAGCCAAGTGGGTGTGAATCAGCCCCAGCATTTT.

V usage is TRBV19 and J usage is TRBJ2-2, with D possibly matching TRBD1 (5 bases). Germline CDR1 is LNHDA and CDR2 is SQIVND (reference sequence). The V end lost 7 bases, the J end lost 6 bases, and 18 bases lay between the germline ends. This CDR3 contains 15 residues. The CDR3 region has the DNA TGTGCCAGTACCGCCGACAGCGTCTCCCCCGGGGAGCTGTTTTTT. This encodes CASTADSVSPGELFF.